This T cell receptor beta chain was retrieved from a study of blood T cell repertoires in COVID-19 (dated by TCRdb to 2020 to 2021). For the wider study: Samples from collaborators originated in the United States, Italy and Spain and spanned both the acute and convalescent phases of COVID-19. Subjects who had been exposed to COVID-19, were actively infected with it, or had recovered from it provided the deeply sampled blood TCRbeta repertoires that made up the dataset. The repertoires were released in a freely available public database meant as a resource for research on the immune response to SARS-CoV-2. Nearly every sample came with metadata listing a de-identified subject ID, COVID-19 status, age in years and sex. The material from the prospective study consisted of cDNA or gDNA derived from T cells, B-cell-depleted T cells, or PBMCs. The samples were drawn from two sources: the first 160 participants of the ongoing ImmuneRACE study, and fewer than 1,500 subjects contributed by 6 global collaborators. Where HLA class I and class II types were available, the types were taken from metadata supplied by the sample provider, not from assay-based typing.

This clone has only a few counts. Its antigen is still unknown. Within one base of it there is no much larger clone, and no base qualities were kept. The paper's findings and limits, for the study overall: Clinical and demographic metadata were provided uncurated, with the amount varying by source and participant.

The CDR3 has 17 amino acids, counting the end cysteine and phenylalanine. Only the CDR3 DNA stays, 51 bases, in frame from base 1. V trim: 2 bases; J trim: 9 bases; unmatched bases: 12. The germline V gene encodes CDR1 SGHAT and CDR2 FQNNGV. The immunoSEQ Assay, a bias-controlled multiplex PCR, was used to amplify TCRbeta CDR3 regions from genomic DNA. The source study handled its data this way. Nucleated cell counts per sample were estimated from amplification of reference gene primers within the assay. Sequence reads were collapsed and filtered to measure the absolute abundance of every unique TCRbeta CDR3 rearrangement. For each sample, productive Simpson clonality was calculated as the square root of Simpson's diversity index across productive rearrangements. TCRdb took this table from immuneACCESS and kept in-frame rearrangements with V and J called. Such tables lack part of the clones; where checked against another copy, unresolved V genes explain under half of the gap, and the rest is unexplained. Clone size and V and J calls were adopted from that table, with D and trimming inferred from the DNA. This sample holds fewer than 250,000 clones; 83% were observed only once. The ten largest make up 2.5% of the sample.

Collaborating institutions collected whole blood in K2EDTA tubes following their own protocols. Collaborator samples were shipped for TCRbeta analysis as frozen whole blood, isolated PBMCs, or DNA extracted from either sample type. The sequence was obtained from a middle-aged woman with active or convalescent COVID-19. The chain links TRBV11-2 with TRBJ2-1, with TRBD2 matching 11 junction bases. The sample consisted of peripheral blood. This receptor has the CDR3 CASSLKPLAGGAGEQFF. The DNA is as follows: TGTGCCAGCAGCTTAAAACCCCTAGCGGGAGGCGCAGGTGAGCAGTTCTTC.